The source of this T cell receptor beta chain is a study of OX40 agonist ivuxolimab in advanced cancers. This clone appeared a few times. Antigen unknown. Study conclusions and caveats: At 0.1 to 3.0 mg/kg, CD4+ and CD8+ blood T cells expanded clonally by week 6.

Sequenced by immunoSEQ multiplex PCR; TCRdb stores in-frame clones only, minus some. The sample has 40,000 to 60,000 clones, 79% seen once. Losses at the gene ends were 5 bases for V and 7 bases for J; bases not matched to a gene: 7. The germline V gene encodes CDR1 SGHTA and CDR2 FQGTGA. CDR3 length: 14 amino acids. This TCR was sampled from an adult with an advanced solid tumor such as melanoma, head and neck, liver or kidney cancer. The specimen comprised CD4+ or CD8+ T cells sorted from blood, sampled in a trial of the OX40 agonist ivuxolimab. The rearrangement joins TRBV7-3 to TRBJ2-2; TRBD1 aligns across 7 bases. As DNA, the CDR3 is TGTGCCAGCAGCCCCGACAGGGCGGGCGGGGAGCTGTTTTTT. Its protein product is CASSPDRAGGELFF. The full variable domain, rest sourced from reference TRBV7-3 and TRBJ2-2, is GAGVSQTPSNKVTEKGKYVELRCDPISGHTALYWYRQSLGQGPEFLIYFQGTGAADDSGLPNDRFFAVRPEGSVSTLKIQRTERGDSAVYLCASSPDRAGGELFFGEGSRLTVL.